The 10 T cell receptor beta chains below were found in one sample sequenced in a study of T cell changes during pregnancy in multiple sclerosis (dated by TCRdb to between 2018 and 2020). Library preparation employed the immunoSEQ multiplex PCR assay. Imported from immuneACCESS, the table was reduced by TCRdb to in-frame sequences with V and J called. These copies leave out some clones; in studies compared against another copy, an unresolved V gene accounts for under half, and the cause of the remainder is not known. The sample table records nearly 110,000 clones; about 90% of these occur just once. About 1.6% of the sample goes to the ten largest clones. The input for sequencing was peripheral blood, taken before pregnancy. Receptor source: a female donor with multiple sclerosis, enrolled in a pregnancy study.

This sequence joins TRBV5-1 and TRBJ1-4; 9 bases are shared with TRBD1. The CDR3 consists of 17 residues. Losses at the gene ends were 5 bases for V and 8 bases for J; bases not matched to a gene: 16. Germline CDR1 SGHRS, CDR2 YFSETQ. The CDR3 DNA reads as TGCGCCAGCAGTCGAGTCCCGGGACAGGGAAAGAGAGAAAAACTGTTTTTT. It yields the protein CASSRVPGQGKREKLFF.

The chain has TRBV6-5 and TRBJ1-2; D is possibly TRBD1 (5 bases). Germline V gene sequence: CDR1 MNHEY, CDR2 SVGAGI. This CDR3 comprises 13 residues. V lost 5 bases and J lost 8, with 15 bases in between. The CDR3: CASSVARASGYTF. In DNA, the CDR3 is TGTGCCAGCAGTGTCGCCAGGGCAAGCGGCTACACCTTC.

This CDR3 is CASSLGLSYNSPLHF. The CDR3, as DNA: TGTGCCAGCAGTTTGGGACTGTCCTATAATTCACCCCTCCACTTT. The chain is built from TRBV28 and TRBJ1-6; TRBD1 is a possible D gene (5 bases). Between the trimmed V and J ends, which lost 3 bases and 1 base, there was a span of 7 bases. Looked up from germline, CDR1 is MDHEN and CDR2 is SYDVKM. CDR3 size: 15 residues.

The gene calls are TRBV7-9 and TRBJ2-1, with D possibly being TRBD2 (7 bases). CDR3 length: 18 residues. Trimming took 4 bases from V and 6 from J, leaving 25 bases between them. CDR1 and CDR2 (germline): SEHNR, FQNEAQ (reference sequence). The CDR3 DNA sequence: TGTGCCAGCAGCTCCTCTATGGGGGGGCTTAAGGATCGCAATGAGCAGTTCTTC. It encodes CASSSSMGGLKDRNEQFF.

The V call is TRBV28, the J call TRBJ1-2; TRBD1 agrees at 9 bases. With 10 bases clipped from V and 8 bases from J, the junction kept 14 bases outside the gene matches. Per the germline V gene, CDR1 is MDHEN and CDR2 is SYDVKM. The CDR3 runs 14 residues. The CDR3: CATLGQGGSRGYTF. For the CDR3, the DNA is TGTGCCACCTTGGGACAGGGCGGGTCCAGAGGCTACACCTTC.

The chain carries TRBV6-4 and TRBJ2-5; 12 bases agree with TRBD2. The germline V gene has CDR1 MRHNA and CDR2 SNTAGT. The CDR3 covers 15 residues. V trimming: 5 bases; J trimming: 5 bases; junction bases outside the gene matches: 6. The CDR3 sequence is CASSKTSGSWETQYF. The CDR3 nucleotides are TGTGCCAGCAGTAAGACTAGCGGGAGCTGGGAGACCCAGTACTTC.

This chain joins TRBV7-3 and TRBJ2-7; 7 bases are shared with TRBD1. The germline V gene encodes CDR1 SGHTA and CDR2 FQGTGA. J gave up 2 bases and V 9 bases, and 4 bases lay outside the gene matches. The CDR3 is 12 residues long. CDR3 nucleotides: TGTGCCAGTAGGACAGGCCCCTACGAGCAGTACTTC. This gives the protein CASRTGPYEQYF.

This chain links TRBV6-1 with TRBJ1-5; TRBD1 is a possible D gene (5 bases). The CDR3 is made up of 16 amino acids. Deletions cut 4 bases from V and 6 bases from J, with 19 bases between. Germline CDR1 and CDR2: MNHNS and SASEGT. This CDR3 is CASSGSLYRGGQPQHF. CDR3 bases: TGTGCCAGCAGTGGGTCTTTATATAGGGGTGGTCAGCCCCAGCATTTT.

This chain connects TRBV5-6 to TRBJ2-5, with TRBD1 identical over 9 bases. CDR1 is SGHDT and CDR2 is YYEEEE in the germline V gene. The ends lost 4 bases at V and 2 bases at J; junction bases unmatched: 12. The CDR3 totals 17 residues. The CDR3 spells CASSIPGQGIGQETQYF. The CDR3 DNA sequence: TGTGCCAGCAGCATACCGGGACAGGGAATTGGGCAAGAGACCCAGTACTTC.

The chain combines TRBV10-3 with TRBJ2-2; a possible D gene is TRBD1 (6 bases). The CDR3 is 15 residues long. Germline V lookup: CDR1 ENHRY, CDR2 SYGVKD. Trimming took off 6 bases at V and 1 base at J, with 12 bases between the two ends. The DNA for the CDR3 is TGTGCCATCAGCAATACGGGACAGAACACCGGGGAGCTGTTTTTT. It codes for CAISNTGQNTGELFF.